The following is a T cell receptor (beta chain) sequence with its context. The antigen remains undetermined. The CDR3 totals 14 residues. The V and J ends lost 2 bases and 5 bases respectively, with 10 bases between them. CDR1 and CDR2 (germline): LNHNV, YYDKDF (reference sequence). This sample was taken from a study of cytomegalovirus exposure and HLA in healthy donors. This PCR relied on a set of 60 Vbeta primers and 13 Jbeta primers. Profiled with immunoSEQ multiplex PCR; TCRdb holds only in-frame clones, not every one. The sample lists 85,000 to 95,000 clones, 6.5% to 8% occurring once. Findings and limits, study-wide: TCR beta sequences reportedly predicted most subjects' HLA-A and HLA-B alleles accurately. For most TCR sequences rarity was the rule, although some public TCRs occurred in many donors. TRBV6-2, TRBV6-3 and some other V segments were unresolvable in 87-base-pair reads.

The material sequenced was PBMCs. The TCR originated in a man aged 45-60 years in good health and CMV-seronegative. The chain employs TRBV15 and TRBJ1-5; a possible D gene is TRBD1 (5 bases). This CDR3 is CATSRNDRDQPQHF. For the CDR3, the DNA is TGTGCCACCAGCAGAAATGACAGAGATCAGCCCCAGCATTTT.